This T cell receptor (beta chain) originates from a study of blood T cell repertoires in COVID-19. Across the study: Samples of COVID-19 (acute and convalescent) were obtained from the United States, Italy and Spain. Nucleic acid was either cDNA or gDNA, and it came from T cells, B-cell-depleted T cells, or PBMCs.

Per the authors' pipeline: From reference gene primer amplification, estimates of nucleated cell counts were derived. Clones were sequenced by immunoSEQ multiplex PCR, and TCRdb holds only the in-frame ones, with some missing. Clonal size and the V and J genes are those of that table, whereas D and trimming came from the DNA. The sample lists 130,000 to 150,000 clones; 65% to 85% were seen once. This CDR3 has 14 residues. The trim removed 2 bases at V and 16 bases at J, leaving 8 bases unmatched. The germline V gene encodes CDR1 SGHTS and CDR2 YDEGEE. The chain carries TRBV5-8 and TRBJ1-6; 11 bases fit TRBD1. Material for sequencing was peripheral blood. The TCR originated in a woman aged 45-65 years with acute or convalescent COVID-19. The CDR3 DNA reads as TGTGCCAGCAGCTTACCCGGGACAGGGGGACATCTCCACTTT. Its translation is CASSLPGTGGHLHF.